The rows below give T cell receptor beta chains drawn from one sample of a study of cytomegalovirus exposure and HLA in healthy donors. The data were produced by immunoSEQ multiplex PCR, yet TCRdb's version contains in-frame clones alone and is incomplete. The table includes about 190,000 clones, around 85% detected once. Sequencing used PBMCs. These receptors were obtained from a boy aged 2-15 years in good health and CMV-seronegative. Both conserved end residues are part of each CDR3. The order of the fields is J gene, D gene, clone size, V gene, CDR3 DNA, CDR3 protein. A D gene is named only where the DNA matches it firmly. Size values are once, few and many counts, or a class for expanded clones, and some rows have none.

TRBJ2-5 NA NA TRBV7-8 TGTGCCAGCAAAGGAGTTCAAGAGACCCAGTACTTC CASKGVQETQYF
TRBJ2-2 TRBD1 NA TRBV2 TGTGCCAGCAGTGGGGACAGGGGAGGAATCGGGGAGCTGTTTTTT CASSGDRGGIGELFF
TRBJ2-6 TRBD1 NA TRBV2 TGTGCCAGCAGCACAGGGGTTACATTGAGCGGGGCCAACGTCCTGACTTTC CASSTGVTLSGANVLTF
TRBJ2-3 NA NA TRBV21-1 TGTGCCAGCAGCAATGCCGGGAGTAGGCCCTCACCAGATACAGATACGCAGTATTTT CASSNAGSRPSPDTDTQYF
TRBJ2-7 NA NA TRBV5-4 TGTGCCAGCAGCTTGGGATCGCCGGGAGACTCCTACGAGCAGTACTTC CASSLGSPGDSYEQYF
TRBJ2-7 NA NA TRBV7-9 TGTGCCAGCAGCTTAGCAGTTTACGAGCAGTACTTC CASSLAVYEQYF
TRBJ1-1 NA NA TRBV7-9 TGTGCCAGCAGCTTAGGCTGGGGAGGTGAAACTGAAGCTTTCTTT CASSLGWGGETEAFF
TRBJ2-7 NA NA TRBV7-9 TGTGCCAGCAGCTTATCTACAGGTCCCTCCTACGAGCAGTACTTC CASSLSTGPSYEQYF
TRBJ2-2 TRBD2 NA TRBV27 TGTGCCAGCACCTCGAAGCGGGGAGACACCGGGGAGCTGTTTTTT CASTSKRGDTGELFF
TRBJ2-1 TRBD2 few TRBV4-2 TGTGCCAGCAGCTTGGGGACTAGCGGGAATGATGAGCAGTTCTTC CASSLGTSGNDEQFF
TRBJ2-1 NA NA TRBV21-1 TGTGCCAGCAGCAAAAACGGGAGCTCCTACAATGAGCAGTTCTTC CASSKNGSSYNEQFF
TRBJ2-3 TRBD2 once TRBV5-1 TGCGCCAGCAGCTTGATGGGACTAGCGGGAGGTTCTAGCACAGATACGCAGTATTTT CASSLMGLAGGSSTDTQYF
TRBJ2-6 TRBD1 NA TRBV7-2 TGTGCCAGCAGCTTCACAGGGGGCACTGGGGCCAACGTCCTGACTTTC CASSFTGGTGANVLTF
TRBJ1-1 TRBD1 NA TRBV25-1 TGTGCCAGCAGTGTAGGGACAGGGAGGATCGGAGCTTTCTTT CASSVGTGRIGAFF
TRBJ2-2 NA few TRBV5-1 TGCGCCAGCAGCTTCAAGAACACCGGGGAGCTGTTTTTT CASSFKNTGELFF
TRBJ2-3 TRBD1 NA TRBV28 TGTGCCGCCCGGGACAGAGCCTTAGATACGCAGTATTTT CAARDRALDTQYF
TRBJ1-1 NA NA TRBV4-1 TGCGCCAGCAGCCAAGATCGCACAGGGTGGCCTGAAGCTTTCTTT CASSQDRTGWPEAFF
TRBJ2-1 NA NA TRBV5-6 TGTGCCAGCAGCTCGGGACTCCAAACCTACAATGAGCAGTTCTTC CASSSGLQTYNEQFF
TRBJ1-4 TRBD1 NA TRBV18 TGTGCCAGCTCACCCGTTCCACAGGGGATTGCGGAAAAACTGTTTTTT CASSPVPQGIAEKLFF
TRBJ1-5 NA NA TRBV7-9 TGTGCCAGCAGCTTGCGGGACAATCAGCCCCAGCATTTT CASSLRDNQPQHF
TRBJ2-7 NA NA TRBV5-1 TGCGCCAGCAGCTCCGCGTGGTCCTACGAGCAGTACTTC CASSSAWSYEQYF
TRBJ2-3 NA NA TRBV15 TGTGCCACCAAAGCGTTCGATACGCAGTATTTT CATKAFDTQYF
TRBJ1-1 NA NA TRBV27 TGTGCCAGCAGTTTGGGCAGGAACACTGAAGCTTTCTTT CASSLGRNTEAFF
TRBJ2-1 TRBD2 NA TRBV27 TGTGCCAGCAGTCTTTCTACGGGGGGGCTTAACAATGAGCAGTTCTTC CASSLSTGGLNNEQFF
TRBJ1-5 NA NA TRBV19 TGTGCCAGTAGTATCCCGACAGCCAGCAATCAGCCCCAGCATTTT CASSIPTASNQPQHF
TRBJ1-1 NA NA TRBV15 TGTGCCACCAGCAGAGGAACGGGGAACACTGAAGCTTTCTTT CATSRGTGNTEAFF
TRBJ1-5 NA NA TRBV2 TGTGCCAGCAGTCTCCTGGGAGCAGGAGCTCAGCCCCAGCATTTT CASSLLGAGAQPQHF
TRBJ1-2 NA NA TRBV21-1 TGTGCCAGCAGCAAAGGCCCGCGAGCTAACTATGGCTACACCTTC CASSKGPRANYGYTF
TRBJ2-1 TRBD2 NA TRBV2 TGTGCCAGCAGCGGGATGACTAGCGCCTATAGGGAGCAGTTCTTC CASSGMTSAYREQFF
TRBJ2-3 NA NA TRBV5-4 TGTGCCAGCAGCTTAGGGGGCACAGATACGCAGTATTTT CASSLGGTDTQYF
TRBJ1-1 NA NA TRBV19 TGTGCCAGTAGTATACTAAAGAACTCCCCTTTCTTT CASSILKNSPFF
TRBJ2-7 NA NA TRBV15 TGTGCCACCAGCCCGGGACTGGGATCGTACGAGCAGTACTTC CATSPGLGSYEQYF
TRBJ1-4 NA NA TRBV5-1 TGCGCCAGCAGCTCCCTGGTCACGGGGGAAAAACTGTTTTTT CASSSLVTGEKLFF
TRBJ2-1 TRBD2 NA TRBV4-1 TGCGCCAGCAGCCTCGGGACTAGCGGGGTTTTGTTCTTC CASSLGTSGVLFF
TRBJ1-1 TRBD1 NA TRBV4-1 TGCGCCAGCAGCCAAGGACAGGGGCCCACTGAAGCTTTCTTT CASSQGQGPTEAFF
TRBJ2-7 NA once TRBV21-1 TGTGCCAGCAGCGAGCGGGCTAGTTCGGGATCCTACGAGCAGTACTTC CASSERASSGSYEQYF
TRBJ2-1 TRBD2 once TRBV5-1 TGCGCCAGCAGCACGACCGGGACTAGCGGGGGGAGAAATGAGCAGTTCTTC CASSTTGTSGGRNEQFF
TRBJ1-2 TRBD1 NA TRBV6-5 TGTGCCAGCAGTTACACCTTACAGGGGGCGAGCTATGGCTACACCTTC CASSYTLQGASYGYTF
TRBJ2-7 NA NA TRBV2 TGTGCCAGCACTCGACTAGCCTACGAGCAGTACTTC CASTRLAYEQYF